This T cell receptor (beta chain) emerged from a study of shared T cell receptors in the human thymus. The assay was immunoSEQ multiplex PCR, and TCRdb's table has in-frame clones only and misses some. The sample shows 600,000 to 900,000 clones, 80% to 90% of them seen only once. The same data also went into a second study, on human thymus T cells.

The TCR was taken from a girl under three years old with a congenital heart defect. The sequenced sample consisted of thymocytes.

CDR3 DNA sequence: TGTGCCAGCAGCCCAACAGGGTTATTTGGAAACACCATATATTTT. The encoded protein is CASSPTGLFGNTIYF. The genes are TRBV14 and TRBJ1-3, with TRBD1 as a possible D gene (6 bases). V was trimmed by 4 bases and J by 3 bases, leaving 13 bases between them. The CDR3 is 15 amino acids. CDR1 and CDR2 (germline): SGHDN, FVKESK.